This T cell receptor (beta chain) was identified during a study of post-analysis software for immune sequencing data (dated by TCRdb to the mid-2010s). Background for the entire study: Recorded disease courses included relapsing-remitting, secondary progressive and progressive-relapsing multiple sclerosis, with some patients lacking subtype annotation. The multiple sclerosis patient repertoires were compared with 10 to 12 previously published healthy control repertoires from donors aged roughly 6 to 27 years. A subset of samples was prepared in parallel using single-end sample barcoding, then pooled and co-amplified after Illumina adapter ligation. Beyond this particular receptor, the publication reports: Multiple sclerosis patients had significantly lower normalized Chao1 diversity than controls, a result that suggests substantial peripheral T-cell clonal expansion. When samples were clustered directly using the F measure, samples prepared in the same batch co-clustered strongly, which prompted a batch-effect correction. The multiple sclerosis patient group was slightly younger than the control group.

This clonotype has more than one count but fewer than ten. What this receptor recognizes is not known. Within one base of it there is no much larger clone, and no base qualities were kept. To demonstrate the VDJtools post-analysis software, TCR beta repertoires were profiled from the peripheral blood of some 12 young patients with multiple sclerosis. The patients with multiple sclerosis were children and adolescents between about 6 and 15 years of age. The library was obtained by PCR. The sample was run on an Illumina HiSeq 2500. To reduce PCR and sequencing biases, unique molecular identifiers were incorporated into the TCR beta cDNA libraries. Every 1 to 10 million input T cells yielded approximately 500,000 cDNA molecules, meaning each molecule approximated one T cell. The patient libraries were prepared and sequenced using the same protocol as the earlier healthy control dataset. Samples belonging to the same batch were prepared together, multiplexed and sequenced on a shared HiSeq lane. Concerning the study's data processing: MIGEC was used to process the raw barcoded reads, and molecular identifier groups with only a single read were discarded before consensus assembly and CDR3 extraction. VDJtools was used for post-analysis of the clonotype tables, with diversity normalized by down-sampling every dataset to the smallest sample size. To correct batch-related cross-sample contamination, repertoire overlap clustering matched CDR3 amino acid sequences but not nucleotide sequences. Using fastp at Q25 and MiXCR, TCRdb reprocessed the public reads and kept productive beta chains. Rows matching on CDR3 protein sequence are summarized as one entry with the most common DNA and genes. These V and J calls are TCRdb output, not the study's own analysis. Within this sample are 820,000 or so distinct CDR3 sequences, with roughly 50% of them counted one time only. Together, the top ten hold approximately 4.2% of the sample.

This receptor was taken from a girl aged 10 to 17 with multiple sclerosis. The sequencing input was blood.

The CDR3 in this case is CASSLAGAVTDTQYF. The DNA sequence is given as TGTGCCAGCAGTTTAGCGGGAGCGGTGACAGATACGCAGTATTTT. The chain is made from TRBV6-4 and TRBJ2-3; 9 bases in the middle match TRBD2. Trimming removed 5 bases from V and 3 bases from J; the gene matches leave 6 bases unexplained. The germline V gene encodes CDR1 MRHNA and CDR2 SNTAGT. The CDR3 runs 15 residues from the cysteine to the phenylalanine. This entry keeps only the CDR3 DNA: 45 bases, framed from base 1.